Listed below are T cell receptor beta chains from one sample, sequenced in a study of spatial heterogeneity in lung cancer. Each CDR3 protein gets one entry after TCRdb re-called the 5' RACE reads with MiXCR. There are 20,000 to 25,000 distinct CDR3 sequences in the sample; around 7% occur only once, and 13% to 15% lies in the top ten. The sequencing used PBMCs, collected at surgery. These TCRs come from a male donor with early-stage non-small cell lung cancer. Each CDR3 is given with its conserved first and last residue. D genes are given only for firm matches. Some rows have no size entry. The others give once, few or many, or a class for an expanded clone.

clone size	V gene	D gene	J gene	CDR3 DNA	CDR3 protein
-	TRBV10-1	-	TRBJ2-7	TGCGCCAGCAGCGCCAGTGAGACCCGTTACGAGCAGTACTTC	CASSASETRYEQYF
many	TRBV5-1	-	TRBJ2-1	TGCGCCAGCAGCACAGGACAGTTGAGCTCCTACAATGAGCAGTTCTTC	CASSTGQLSSYNEQFF
many	TRBV20-1	-	TRBJ2-1	TGCAGTGCTAGATTACAACTACAGATTCCGCAGTTCTTC	CSARLQLQIPQFF
few	TRBV6-2/TRBV6-3	TRBD2	TRBJ2-1	TGTGCCAGCAGGATTAGCGGGAGGAGTAATGAGCAGTTCTTC	CASRISGRSNEQFF
medium-sized	TRBV20-1	-	TRBJ2-7	TGCAGTGCTAGCAAGGGGACCAGGGGTTACGAGCAGTACTTC	CSASKGTRGYEQYF
-	TRBV7-8	TRBD2	TRBJ2-1	TGTGCCAGCAGCCCTGACAGCGGGAGGGGAATCAATGAGCAGTTCTTC	CASSPDSGRGINEQFF
medium-sized	TRBV20-1	TRBD2	TRBJ2-7	TGCAGTGCTAGAGAATGGCTAGCGGGAGTCGGCGAGCAGTACTTC	CSAREWLAGVGEQYF
-	TRBV10-3	TRBD1	TRBJ1-1	TGTGCCATCAGTGAGACAGGGGTGAACACTGAAGCTTTCTTT	CAISETGVNTEAFF
medium-sized	TRBV28	-	TRBJ2-5	TGTGCCAGCAGTTTGGCAGAGACCCAGTACTTC	CASSLAETQYF
medium-sized	TRBV24-1	TRBD1	TRBJ1-2	TGTGCCACCAGTGAAGCCGGACAGGCGGTCTATGGCTACACCTTC	CATSEAGQAVYGYTF
many	TRBV20-1	TRBD2	TRBJ2-3	TGCAGTGCTACCATACTTAGACTAGCGGCGCGGGATACGCAGTATTTT	CSATILRLAARDTQYF
many	TRBV20-1	-	TRBJ2-6	TGCAGTGCGAGAGTTTCTGGGGCCAACGTCCTGACTTTC	CSARVSGANVLTF
many	TRBV20-1	-	TRBJ2-7	TGCAGTGCAGTAGCGGAGAGCTCCTACGAGCAGTACTTC	CSAVAESSYEQYF
many	TRBV27	-	TRBJ2-5	TGTGCCAGCATGTCCGTGCGCAGGGTTCAAGAGACCCAGTACTTC	CASMSVRRVQETQYF
many	TRBV2	-	TRBJ1-4	TGTGCCAGCAGTGAGGGACCGGGGTATGAAAAACTGTTTTTT	CASSEGPGYEKLFF
-	TRBV9	-	TRBJ2-7	TGTGCCAGCAGCGCTTCGGGGGACTGGTACGAGCAGTACTTC	CASSASGDWYEQYF
many	TRBV7-9	TRBD2	TRBJ2-7	TGTGCCAGCAGCTCTTGGACTAGTCTCGTGGAGGGGGAGCAGTACTTC	CASSSWTSLVEGEQYF